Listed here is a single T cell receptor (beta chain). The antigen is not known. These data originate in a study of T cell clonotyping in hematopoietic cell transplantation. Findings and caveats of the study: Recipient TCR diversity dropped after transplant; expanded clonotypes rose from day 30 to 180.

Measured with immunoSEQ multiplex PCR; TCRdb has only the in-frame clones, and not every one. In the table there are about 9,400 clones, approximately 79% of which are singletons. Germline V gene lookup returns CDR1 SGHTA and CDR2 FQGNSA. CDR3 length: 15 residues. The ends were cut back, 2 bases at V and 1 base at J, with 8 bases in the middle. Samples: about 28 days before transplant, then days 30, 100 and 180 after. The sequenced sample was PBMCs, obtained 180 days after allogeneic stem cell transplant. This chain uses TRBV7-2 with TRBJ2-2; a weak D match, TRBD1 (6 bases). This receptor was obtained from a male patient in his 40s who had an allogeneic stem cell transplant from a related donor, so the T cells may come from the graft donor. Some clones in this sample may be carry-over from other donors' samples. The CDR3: CASSLWTENTGELFF. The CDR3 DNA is TGTGCCAGCAGCTTATGGACAGAGAACACCGGGGAGCTGTTTTTT. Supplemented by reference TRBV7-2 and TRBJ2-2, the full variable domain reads GAGVSQSPSNKVTEKGKDVELRCDPISGHTALYWYRQSLGQGLEFLIYFQGNSAPDKSGLPSDRFSAERTGGSVSTLTIQRTQQEDSAVYLCASSLWTENTGELFFGEGSRLTVL.